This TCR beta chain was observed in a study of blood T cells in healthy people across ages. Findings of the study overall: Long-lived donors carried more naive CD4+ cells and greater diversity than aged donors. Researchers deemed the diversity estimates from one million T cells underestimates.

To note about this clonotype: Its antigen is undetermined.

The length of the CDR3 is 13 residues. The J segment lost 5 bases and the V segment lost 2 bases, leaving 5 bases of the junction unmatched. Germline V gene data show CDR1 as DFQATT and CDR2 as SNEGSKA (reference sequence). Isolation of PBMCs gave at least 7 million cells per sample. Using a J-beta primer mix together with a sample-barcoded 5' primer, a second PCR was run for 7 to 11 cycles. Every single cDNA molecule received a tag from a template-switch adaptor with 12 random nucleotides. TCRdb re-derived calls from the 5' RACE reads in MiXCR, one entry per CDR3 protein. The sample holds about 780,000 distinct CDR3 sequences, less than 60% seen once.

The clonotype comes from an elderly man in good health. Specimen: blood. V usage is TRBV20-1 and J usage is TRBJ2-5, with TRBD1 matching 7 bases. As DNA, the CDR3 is TGCAGTGCTAGACTACAGGGGTGGGAGACCCAGTACTTC. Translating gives CSARLQGWETQYF.